This T cell receptor (beta chain) is drawn from a study of PD-1 blockade in classical Hodgkin lymphoma (TCRdb year 2020). Regarding the research as a whole: Nivolumab dosing was 3 mg/kg intravenously every 2 weeks, continuing until either disease progression or unacceptable toxicity. The study used TCR beta sequencing and CyTOF to define a peripheral blood immune signature of response to PD-1 blockade in classical Hodgkin lymphoma.

What this sample's time point label stands for: cycle 4 day 1 (C4D1), after 6 weeks of nivolumab. All trial patients had relapsed after autologous stem cell transplantation, with cohorts A, B and C differing in prior brentuximab vedotin exposure. A total of roughly 60 patients with relapsed/refractory classical Hodgkin lymphoma made up the trial cohort, and each patient's best overall response was complete response, partial response or progressive disease. In the multi-cohort phase II CheckMate 205 trial, trial patients received single-agent nivolumab. An independent review committee assessed best overall response by applying the 2007 International Working Group response criteria. Trial PBMCs were obtained immediately prior to nivolumab initiation (C1D1) and on therapy at cycle 2 day 1 and cycle 4 day 1. Peripheral blood was collected in 8 mL Vacutainer Cell Preparation Tubes, from which PBMCs were isolated by centrifugation and then cryopreserved.

This clone was recorded a few times. The target of this receptor is not known. One base away there is no much larger clone; base qualities are not given. Study-level results and caveats: The study covered only a single clinical trial cohort, and the causes of the repertoire differences, possibly disease activity or prior therapy, were still not defined. Trial patients with a complete response had baseline diversity similar to that of newly diagnosed patients, while partial responders and progressors had significantly lower diversity. Baseline TCR diversity was reported to be lower in newly diagnosed patients than in healthy donors and to be lower still in relapsed/refractory patients. CD4+ but not CD8+ TCR diversity rose significantly by C4D1 (p=0.0027 vs p=0.16), most apparent in complete responders (p=0.02). Diversity was lower in patients who began nivolumab less than 1 year after ASCT, so these patients were left out of later analyses to avoid confounding by immune reconstitution.

The germline V gene (reference sequence) supplies CDR1 GTSNPN and CDR2 SVGIG. Including the terminal cysteine and phenylalanine, the CDR3 comprises 14 residues. Only CDR3 DNA is held: 42 bases, read in frame from base 1. The Qiagen DNeasy kit was used to extract genomic DNA from unsorted PBMCs and from the negatively selected CD4+ and CD8+ fractions. TCR beta CDR3 regions were amplified by immunoSEQ multiplex PCR using primers annealing to V and J segments. A synthetic immune receptor repertoire was used to minimize amplification bias, and any remaining bias was removed computationally after sequencing. In the authors' own workflow: Custom Python scripts were used to quantify repertoire diversity as the Shannon entropy index. Unsorted, CD4+ and CD8+ repertoires were analyzed separately, except for combined analyses in which CD4+ and CD8+ sequences were merged in silico. A clone counted as expanded when the clone's frequency after treatment rose at least 2-fold relative to C1D1, and clones undetected at baseline were given a pseudocount of 0.5. Clones with 0 or 1 copy at C1D1 were defined as singleton clones, while clones with 2 or more copies were defined as non-singleton clones. Clones expanded in unsorted samples were assigned a CD4+, CD8+ or unknown annotation through matching of protein sequences in sorted samples from the same patient. Wilcoxon tests on paired samples were used to test changes in diversity from C1D1 to C4D1. The clones in this table, taken by TCRdb from immuneACCESS, are in-frame only. Not every clone is retained; where verified, under half of the shortfall comes from an unresolved V gene, and the cause of the rest is unknown. The DNA was the basis for D and trimming; V, J and clone size are from that table. This sample holds some 22,000 clones; about 68% were observed only once. The ten largest account for approximately 21% of the sample.

This chain joins TRBV30 to TRBJ1-2; the D gene lacks a confident call. The TCR sequence derives from a human donor with classical Hodgkin lymphoma. The source material was peripheral blood mononuclear cells (PBMCs), sampled before the fourth cycle of nivolumab. The DNA sequence is as follows: TGTGCGTCCGGTAATGGGGTCGCTATGGATGGCTACACCTTC. Its translation reads: CASGNGVAMDGYTF.